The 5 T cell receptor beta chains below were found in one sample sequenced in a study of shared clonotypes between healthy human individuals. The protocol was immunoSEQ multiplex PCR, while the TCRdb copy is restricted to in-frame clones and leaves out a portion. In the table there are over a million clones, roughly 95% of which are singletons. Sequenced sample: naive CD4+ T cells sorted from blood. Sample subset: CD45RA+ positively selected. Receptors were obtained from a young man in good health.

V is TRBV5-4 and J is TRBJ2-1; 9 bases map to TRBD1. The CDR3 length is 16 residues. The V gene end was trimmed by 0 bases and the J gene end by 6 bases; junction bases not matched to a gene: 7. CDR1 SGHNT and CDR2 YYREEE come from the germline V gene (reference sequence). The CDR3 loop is CASSLGGRDRVNEQFF. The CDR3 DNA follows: TGTGCCAGCAGCTTGGGGGGCCGGGACAGGGTCAATGAGCAGTTCTTC.

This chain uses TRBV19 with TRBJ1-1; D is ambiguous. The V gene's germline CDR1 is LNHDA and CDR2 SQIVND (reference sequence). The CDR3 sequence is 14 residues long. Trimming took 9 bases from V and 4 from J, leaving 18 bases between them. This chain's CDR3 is CASRQVESGTEAFF. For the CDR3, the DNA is TGTGCCAGCCGGCAGGTGGAATCAGGCACTGAAGCTTTCTTT.

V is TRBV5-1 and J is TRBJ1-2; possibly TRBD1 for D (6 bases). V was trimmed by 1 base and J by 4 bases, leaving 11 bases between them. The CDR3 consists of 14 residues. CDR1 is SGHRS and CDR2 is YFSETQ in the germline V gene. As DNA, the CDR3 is TGCGCCAGCAGCTTGACAGGGATGGGCTATGGCTACACCTTC. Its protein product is CASSLTGMGYGYTF.

CDR3 region: CASSVVGYGLREQFF. CDR3 bases: TGTGCCAGCAGCGTAGTTGGATACGGGTTGCGTGAGCAGTTCTTC. V gene TRBV9 combines with J gene TRBJ2-1; D ambiguous. The CDR3 runs to 15 residues. Germline CDR1 is SGDLS and CDR2 is YYNGEE. The V end was cut by 0 bases, the J end by 9 bases, with 16 bases between.

The CDR3 DNA reads as TGCGCCAGCAGCTTGCTTCCTAGTCGGTTGGACACTGAAGCTTTCTTT. This gives the protein CASSLLPSRLDTEAFF. This chain uses TRBV5-1 with TRBJ1-1; D not resolved. V lost 1 base and J lost 3, with 16 bases in between. Germline lookup yields CDR1 SGHRS and CDR2 YFSETQ. This CDR3 is built from 16 residues.